The rows below give T cell receptor beta chains drawn from one sample of a study of cytomegalovirus exposure and HLA in healthy donors. Repertoires were generated with immunoSEQ multiplex PCR, while TCRdb's copy carries only in-frame clones and drops some. The table lists 150,000 to 200,000 clones, more than 75% of them singletons. Sequencing used PBMCs. These receptors were obtained from a man aged 18 to 35 in good health and CMV-seropositive. Both conserved end residues are part of each CDR3. A D gene is named only where the DNA matches it firmly. Expanded clones are given a class, and other clones once, few, many or no size at all.

few	TRBJ1-1	TRBV6-6	-	CASSYLSGGNTEAFF	TGTGCCAGCAGTTATTTAAGTGGAGGAAACACTGAAGCTTTCTTT
-	TRBJ2-2	TRBV27	-	CASSFGGGELFF	TGTGCCAGCAGTTTCGGAGGCGGGGAGCTGTTTTTT
-	TRBJ1-1	TRBV2	TRBD1	CASSEWDRGTEAFF	TGTGCCAGCAGTGAGTGGGACAGGGGGACTGAAGCTTTCTTT
-	TRBJ1-3	TRBV4-1	TRBD1	CASSQASRGDTIYF	TGCGCCAGCAGCCAAGCCAGCAGGGGGGACACCATATATTTT
-	TRBJ2-3	TRBV21-1	-	CASSPDRGRTDTQYF	TGTGCCAGCAGCCCAGACAGGGGGCGGACAGATACGCAGTATTTT
-	TRBJ2-1	TRBV29-1	TRBD2	CSARTSGGDEQFF	TGCAGCGCCCGGACTAGCGGGGGGGATGAGCAGTTCTTC
-	TRBJ1-5	TRBV6-1	-	CASRDPWGDQPQHF	TGTGCCAGCCGGGACCCATGGGGGGATCAGCCCCAGCATTTT
-	TRBJ2-2	TRBV19	-	CASSIDRDSLTGELFF	TGTGCCAGTAGTATAGACCGGGACTCTCTAACCGGGGAGCTGTTTTTT
-	TRBJ2-7	TRBV27	TRBD1	CASSSGQSYEQYF	TGTGCCAGCAGTTCGGGACAGTCCTACGAGCAGTACTTC
-	TRBJ2-5	TRBV5-1	-	CASRIATQETQYF	TGCGCCAGCAGAATAGCCACCCAAGAGACCCAGTACTTC
-	TRBJ2-1	TRBV4-2	TRBD2	CASSQVRTSGGLNEQFF	TGTGCCAGCAGCCAAGTGAGGACTAGCGGGGGATTAAATGAGCAGTTCTTC
-	TRBJ2-5	TRBV5-6	-	CASSLGGGLKTQYF	TGTGCCAGCAGCTTAGGGGGGGGGCTAAAGACCCAGTACTTC
-	TRBJ2-1	TRBV5-1	TRBD2	CASSGGAGERVNEQFF	TGCGCCAGCAGTGGAGGAGCGGGAGAGAGGGTCAATGAGCAGTTCTTC
-	TRBJ1-1	TRBV5-4	-	CAGGLLGANTEAFF	TGTGCTGGAGGCCTACTTGGAGCCAACACTGAAGCTTTCTTT
-	TRBJ1-5	TRBV7-9	-	CASSLSAGSANQPQHF	TGTGCCAGCAGCTTATCAGCAGGTAGCGCCAATCAGCCCCAGCATTTT
-	TRBJ2-1	TRBV5-1	TRBD2	CASSFRLAENNEQFF	TGCGCCAGCAGCTTTCGACTAGCGGAAAACAATGAGCAGTTCTTC
-	TRBJ2-7	TRBV5-1	TRBD1	CASSLGDRAYEQYF	TGCGCCAGCAGCTTGGGGGACAGAGCCTACGAGCAGTACTTC
-	TRBJ1-2	TRBV23-1	-	CASSQSGSTGVDNYGYTF	TGCGCCAGCAGTCAATCGGGCTCAACAGGAGTAGATAACTATGGCTACACCTTC
-	TRBJ2-2	TRBV2	-	CASSPRGLSNTGELFF	TGTGCCAGCAGCCCCAGGGGACTATCAAACACCGGGGAGCTGTTTTTT
-	TRBJ2-5	TRBV7-2	-	CASSRPGVQETQYF	TGTGCCAGCAGTCGCCCCGGAGTCCAAGAGACCCAGTACTTC
-	TRBJ2-7	TRBV4-1	TRBD2	CASSLRDRETSGKYYEQYF	TGCGCCAGCAGCCTCCGGGACAGAGAGACTAGCGGAAAATACTACGAGCAGTACTTC
once	TRBJ2-1	TRBV5-1	-	CASSLDSYNEQFF	TGCGCCAGCAGCTTGGACAGCTACAATGAGCAGTTCTTC
-	TRBJ2-7	TRBV7-6	-	CASSLIQSNYEQYF	TGTGCCAGCAGCTTAATACAGTCCAATTACGAGCAGTACTTC
few	TRBJ2-1	TRBV19	-	CASNGATDNEQFF	TGTGCCAGTAATGGGGCCACGGACAATGAGCAGTTCTTC
-	TRBJ2-1	TRBV29-1	TRBD2	CSVRAGGLYNEQFF	TGCAGCGTGCGAGCGGGAGGGCTCTACAATGAGCAGTTCTTC
-	TRBJ2-1	TRBV10-3	TRBD2	CAISESPAGVYNEQFF	TGTGCCATCAGTGAGTCTCCAGCGGGGGTGTACAATGAGCAGTTCTTC
-	TRBJ2-5	TRBV5-4	-	CASRIGQQETQYF	TGTGCCAGCAGAATAGGACAGCAAGAGACCCAGTACTTC